This TCR beta chain appears in the sequencing data of a study of radiotherapy plus CTLA-4 blockade in lung cancer. This CDR3 has 15 residues. CDR1 is LGHNA and CDR2 is YSLEER in the germline V gene. The V end lost 1 base, the J end lost 1 base, and 7 bases lay between the germline ends. TCRdb's copy holds only in-frame clones and misses some; the assay was immunoSEQ multiplex PCR. The top ten hold about 10% of the sample, which has about 68,000 clones, 79% seen once. Ipilimumab-mediated CTLA-4 blockade plus focal radiation was given to patients having chemo-refractory metastatic non-small-cell lung cancer.

The source is a human donor with non-small cell lung cancer who had a complete response to radiotherapy plus ipilimumab. The genes are TRBV4-3 and TRBJ2-2; no firm D call. This specimen consisted of peripheral blood, obtained from a patient treated with radiotherapy plus ipilimumab. This CDR3 reads CASSQVPGNTGELFF. CDR3 DNA sequence: TGCGCCAGCAGCCAAGTCCCCGGGAACACCGGGGAGCTGTTTTTT.